The clone carrying this TCR beta chain has just a few counts. With 0 bases removed from V and 2 bases from J, the gap between germline ends came to 7 bases. The CDR3 runs to 15 residues. CDR1 and CDR2 (germline): MGHRA, YSYEKL. These data belong to a study of T cells in Graves' hyperthyroidism and ophthalmopathy. RNA transcripts were the template for amplifying TCR beta CDR3 regions. The primer set for the first-round RT-PCR of the TCR CDR3 was HTBI. Each CDR3 protein gets one entry after TCRdb re-called the multiplex PCR reads with MiXCR. The sample lists around 580,000 distinct CDR3 sequences; around 42% were seen once.

Sequencing was performed on peripheral blood or thyroid tissue (not recorded which). The clonotype was recovered from a woman aged 18-29 years with Graves' hyperthyroidism. The chain joins TRBV4-1 to TRBJ1-4, with D unclear. CDR3 sequence (DNA): TGCGCCAGCAGCCAAGACTGGTTTACTAATGAAAAACTGTTTTTT. Its protein product is CASSQDWFTNEKLFF.